The T cell receptor beta chain described here comes from a study of radiation and T cells in renal cell carcinoma. Method: immunoSEQ multiplex PCR; TCRdb's copy keeps in-frame clones and lacks some. The sample consists of approximately 65,000 clones, 70% to 80% of them appearing once. This clone turned up a few times. Sample time point: blood 4 weeks post-SBRT, at nephrectomy. Documented treatment: 15 Gy SBRT to primary tumor, nephrectomy 4 weeks later. Nephrectomy followed 15 Gy stereotactic body radiation by 4 weeks. This TCR was sampled from a man in his sixties with renal cell carcinoma. The sequences come from blood, collected from a patient whose treatment included radiotherapy and nephrectomy.

The chain's CDR3 is CASSYSAGSHTEAFF. The CDR3 coding sequence is TGTGCCAGCAGTTACTCGGCAGGCTCCCACACTGAAGCTTTCTTT. The genes are TRBV6-5 and TRBJ1-1; D unresolved. CDR3 length: 15 residues. V dropped 0 bases and J dropped 3 bases, with 11 bases sitting between them. The germline V gene encodes CDR1 MNHEY and CDR2 SVGAGI.